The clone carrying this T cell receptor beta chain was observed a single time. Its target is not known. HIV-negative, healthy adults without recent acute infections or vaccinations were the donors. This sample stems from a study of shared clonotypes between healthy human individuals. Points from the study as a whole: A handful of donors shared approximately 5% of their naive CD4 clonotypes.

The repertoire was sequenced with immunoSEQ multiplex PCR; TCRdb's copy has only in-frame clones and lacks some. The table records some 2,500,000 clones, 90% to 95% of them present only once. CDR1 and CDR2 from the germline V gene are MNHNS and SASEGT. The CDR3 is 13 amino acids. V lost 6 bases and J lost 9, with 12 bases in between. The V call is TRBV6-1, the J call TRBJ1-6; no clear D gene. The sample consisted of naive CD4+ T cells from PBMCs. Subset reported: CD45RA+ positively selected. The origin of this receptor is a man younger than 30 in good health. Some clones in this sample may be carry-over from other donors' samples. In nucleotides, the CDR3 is TGTGCCAGCAGGAAAGAAGCCGGTTCACCCCTCCACTTT. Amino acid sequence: CASRKEAGSPLHF.